Here is one TCR beta chain with its context. An end of the junction differs from the germline gene, which may be a read error. Then a second PCR, running about 6 to 12 cycles, was carried out with a sample-barcoded 5' primer and a J-beta primer mix. Paired-end reads containing CDR3 totaled no fewer than 2.5 million for each sample. One entry per CDR3 protein, called by TCRdb with MiXCR from the 5' RACE reads. This sample carries roughly 800,000 distinct CDR3 sequences, about 55% of them seen once, and the ten largest clones take approximately 40%. The data were obtained in a study of blood T cells in healthy people across ages. Healthy Caucasians from Russia aged about 6 to 95 served as donors. Per-sample yields of isolated PBMCs were at least 6 million. Germline V lookup: CDR1 SGHVS, CDR2 FNYEAQ. The CDR3 covers 18 residues.

This TCR was recovered from an elderly man in good health. Source material: blood. The chain employs TRBV7-6 and TRBJ2-4; 8 positions agree with TRBD2. With the DNA end fitting TRBJ2-7 better, the J assignment may be wrong. As DNA, the CDR3 is TGTGCCAACAGCTCGGCCCCTCCGACGGGAGGGATTGCCGACGAGCAGTACTTC. This sequence encodes CANSSAPPTGGIADEQYF.